Following are 15 T cell receptor beta chains from one sample sequenced in a study of cytomegalovirus exposure and HLA in healthy donors (dated by TCRdb to the late 2010s). Library preparation was by the immunoSEQ multiplex PCR assay. A mixture of 60 forward primers for TCR Vbeta segments and 13 reverse primers for TCR Jbeta segments was used in the multiplex PCR. Drawn from immuneACCESS, this table holds only the in-frame rearrangements with V and J called that TCRdb kept. Clones are partly lost; checked studies trace under half to an unresolved V gene and leave the rest unexplained. Recorded for this sample are 150,000 to 160,000 clones; more than 75% of them occurred a single time. Of the sample, roughly 2.3% is held by the ten largest clones. Sequenced input: PBMCs. The receptor set was obtained from a woman between 18 and 30 years old in good health and CMV-seronegative.

The rearrangement uses TRBV30 and TRBJ1-5, with D uncertain. Germline V gene lookup returns CDR1 GTSNPN and CDR2 SVGIG (reference sequence). CDR3 length: 15 residues. V was pared by 0 bases and J by 3 bases, with 12 bases between. CDR3 amino acids: CAWSVRNTLNQPQHF. The CDR3 coding sequence is TGTGCCTGGAGTGTACGAAACACCCTCAATCAGCCCCAGCATTTT.

In DNA form, the CDR3 reads TGCAGCGTTGAAACGGACGGGGAAGTTTGGGATACGCAGTATTTT. Protein product: CSVETDGEVWDTQYF. The gene calls are TRBV29-1 and TRBJ2-3; D is possibly TRBD2 (5 bases). V lost 2 bases, J lost 6 bases, and 18 bases lay in between. This CDR3 has 15 amino acids. The V gene's germline CDR1 is SQVTM and CDR2 ANQGSEA.

The chain is built from TRBV10-3 and TRBJ1-2; 9 nucleotides agree with TRBD1. Per germline, CDR1 ENHRY and CDR2 SYGVKD. CDR3 length equals 17 residues. Trimming removed 0 bases from V and 4 bases from J; junction bases left unmatched: 9. The CDR3 protein is CAISESKGQGQLYGYTF. The DNA of the CDR3 is TGTGCCATCAGTGAGTCGAAGGGACAGGGTCAGCTCTATGGCTACACCTTC.

This chain joins TRBV30 and TRBJ1-1, with D possibly matching TRBD1 (5 bases). Trimming left V 2 bases short and J 10 bases short, with 11 bases between. Germline CDR1 GTSNPN, CDR2 SVGIG (reference sequence). The CDR3 consists of 11 residues. CDR3 region: CAWSHVGGAFF. In DNA, the CDR3 is TGTGCCTGGAGTCACGTGGGGGGAGCTTTCTTT.

The J gene is TRBJ1-2, the V gene TRBV19, with TRBD1 identical over 11 bases. V dropped 1 base and J dropped 4; count of bases not matched to a gene: 14. The CDR3 extends over 19 amino acids. Germline-derived CDR1 and CDR2 are LNHDA and SQIVND (reference sequence). The CDR3 DNA reads as TGTGCCAGTAGTATAGTACACCCGGGACAGGGGGGACCTGTCTATGGCTACACCTTC. Its translation is CASSIVHPGQGGPVYGYTF.

The rearrangement links TRBV4-3 to TRBJ2-1, with D perhaps matching TRBD2 (5 bases). The V gene's germline CDR1 is LGHNA and CDR2 YSLEER. Trimming cost V 1 base and J 5 bases, with 9 bases left between them. The CDR3 length is 14 residues. CDR3: CASSQGLAHNEQFF. In nucleotides, the CDR3 is TGCGCCAGCAGCCAAGGCCTAGCCCACAATGAGCAGTTCTTC.

The gene calls are TRBV7-3 and TRBJ2-5; 12 bases align to TRBD2. This CDR3 contains 15 residues. Germline V CDR1 and CDR2: SGHTA, FQGTGA. Trimming removed 5 bases from V and 5 bases from J; junction bases left unmatched: 6. CDR3 region: CASSPTSGSRETQYF. As DNA, the CDR3 is TGTGCCAGCAGCCCGACTAGCGGGAGTCGGGAGACCCAGTACTTC.

The chain has TRBV6-1 and TRBJ2-3, with 13 bases aligning to TRBD2. This CDR3 is 16 amino acids long. With 4 bases clipped from V and 9 bases from J, the junction kept 10 bases outside the gene matches. CDR1 and CDR2 (germline): MNHNS, SASEGT. CDR3 residues: CASSAEAGLAGCTQYF. The CDR3 nucleotides read TGTGCCAGCAGTGCCGAAGCGGGACTAGCGGGGTGCACGCAGTATTTT.

This clone was recorded only once. The chain recombines TRBV28 with TRBJ2-7; no clear D gene. Deletions cut 8 bases from V and 1 base from J, with 12 bases between. Germline CDR1 MDHEN, CDR2 SYDVKM. CDR3 length: 13 amino acids. The CDR3: CASGRFRSYEQYF. CDR3 bases: TGTGCCAGCGGTCGGTTCAGGTCCTACGAGCAGTACTTC.

The gene calls are TRBV29-1 and TRBJ1-2, with 10 bases identical to TRBD1. Germline loops: CDR1 SQVTM, CDR2 ANQGSEA. This CDR3 comprises 15 residues. The V gene end was trimmed by 5 bases and the J gene end by 7 bases; junction bases not matched to a gene: 13. Here the CDR3 DNA reads TGCAGCGTTCCGGAGGGGACAGGGGCCTGGGGTGGCTACACCTTC. Protein: CSVPEGTGAWGGYTF.

The V and J genes are TRBV6-1 and TRBJ1-2, with D possibly matching TRBD1 (5 bases). The CDR3 is made up of 16 amino acids. V was clipped by 1 base and J by 8 bases, with 20 bases between them. Germline CDR1 MNHNS, CDR2 SASEGT. DNA for the CDR3: TGTGCCAGCAGTGAAGGGGGGGTCCCGGGACTCTACGGCTACACCTTC. As protein: CASSEGGVPGLYGYTF.

This clone has only a few counts. The J gene is TRBJ2-1, the V gene TRBV6-6; D is ambiguous. There are 14 residues in the CDR3. Germline loops: CDR1 MNHNY, CDR2 SVGAGI (reference sequence). V was shortened by 0 bases and J by 4 bases, with 7 bases between the two germline ends. The CDR3 coding sequence is TGTGCCAGCAGTTACTCGTCAGTATACAATGAGCAGTTCTTC. This gives the protein CASSYSSVYNEQFF.

The chain couples TRBV7-8 to TRBJ1-5; TRBD1 might be the D (6 bases). V lost 1 base, J lost 0 bases, and 7 bases lay in between. The CDR3 has 15 residues. The germline gives CDR1 SGHVS, CDR2 FQNEAQ. Written as DNA, the CDR3 is TGTGCCAGCAGCTTAGACAGGGTTAGCAATCAGCCCCAGCATTTT. Translation: CASSLDRVSNQPQHF.

This clone turned up a few times. V gene TRBV29-1 combines with J gene TRBJ2-7; TRBD1 matches at 11 bases. V was clipped by 4 bases and J by 4 bases; unmatched bases: 9. CDR1 and CDR2 (germline): SQVTM, ANQGSEA. The CDR3 extends over 15 amino acids. CDR3 nucleotides: TGCAGCGTTGTGGGGGGACAGGGGGAACTATACGAGCAGTACTTC. Translated: CSVVGGQGELYEQYF.

The V and J genes are TRBV13 and TRBJ2-5; 9 nucleotides line up with TRBD2. The CDR3 has 13 amino acids. The trim removed 6 bases at V and 4 bases at J, leaving 3 bases unmatched. Per germline, CDR1 PRHDT and CDR2 FYEKMQ (reference sequence). The CDR3 DNA is TGTGCCAGCAGTTCGACTAGCGGAGAGACCCAGTACTTC. This codes for CASSSTSGETQYF.